The source of this TCR beta chain is a study of PD-1 blockade in classical Hodgkin lymphoma. Broader study findings: Baseline diversity was lower in partial responders and progressors than complete responders. A reduction in baseline TCR diversity was reportedly seen in newly diagnosed patients relative to healthy donors.

As to time point: cycle 4 day 1 (C4D1), after more than five weeks of nivolumab. With no exception, relapse followed autologous stem cell transplantation in all patients, and brentuximab vedotin exposure varied. Complete response, partial response or progressive disease was recorded as best response. A note on this clone: As yet, its antigen is unknown.

The repertoire was sequenced with immunoSEQ multiplex PCR; TCRdb's copy has only in-frame clones and lacks some. The sample shows approximately 18,000 clones, less than 85% of them seen only once. The sample was peripheral blood mononuclear cells (PBMCs), taken before the fourth cycle of nivolumab. This TCR was recovered from a human donor with classical Hodgkin lymphoma.

The CDR3 bases are TGTGCCAGTAGTATAGAGGGAAAACTGTTTTTT. Translated, it gives CASSIEGKLFF. V usage is TRBV19 and J usage is TRBJ1-4; D ambiguous. The V end lost 0 bases, the J end lost 10 bases, and 3 bases lay between the germline ends. In germline, CDR1 is LNHDA, CDR2 SQIVND (reference sequence). The CDR3 loop spans 11 amino acids.